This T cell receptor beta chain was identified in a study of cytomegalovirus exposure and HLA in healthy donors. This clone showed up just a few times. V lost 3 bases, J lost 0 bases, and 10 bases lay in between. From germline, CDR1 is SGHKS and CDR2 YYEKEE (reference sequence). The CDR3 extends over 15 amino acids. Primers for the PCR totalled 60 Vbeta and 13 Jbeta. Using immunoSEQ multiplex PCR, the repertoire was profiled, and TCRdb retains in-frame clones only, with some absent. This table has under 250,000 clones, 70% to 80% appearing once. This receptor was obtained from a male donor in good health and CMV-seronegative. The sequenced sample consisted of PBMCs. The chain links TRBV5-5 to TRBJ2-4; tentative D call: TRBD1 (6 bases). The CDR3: CASSWGHLAKNIQYF. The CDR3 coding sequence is TGTGCCAGCAGCTGGGGACACCTAGCCAAAAACATTCAGTACTTC.